This entry features one TCR beta chain sequence. The V and J ends lost 6 bases and 0 bases respectively, with 10 bases between them. This CDR3 has 14 amino acids. CDR1 is SEHNR, CDR2 FQNEAQ, per germline (reference sequence). These data originate in a study of cytomegalovirus exposure and HLA in healthy donors. A multiplex PCR was run with 60 Vbeta primers and 13 Jbeta primers. TCRdb's copy holds only in-frame clones and misses some; the assay was immunoSEQ multiplex PCR. The table includes roughly 100,000 clones, about 76% detected once. Sequenced input: PBMCs. The chain combines TRBV7-9 with TRBJ2-3; D possibly corresponds to TRBD2 (5 bases). This sequence was found in a middle-aged woman in good health and CMV-seronegative. CDR3 coding DNA: TGTGCCAGCAGTAGCGATACAAGCACAGATACGCAGTATTTT. Translated: CASSSDTSTDTQYF.